This TCR beta chain was recorded in a study of patients and donors after allogeneic stem cell transplantation. TCRdb reprocessed the RT-PCR reads with MiXCR, giving one entry per CDR3 protein. The sample lists 150,000 to 200,000 distinct CDR3 sequences, approximately 24% seen once, with roughly 25% in the top ten. The V gene lost 2 bases and the J gene lost 0 bases, with 14 bases spanning the gap. CDR3 size: 16 residues. Germline assignment: CDR1 MNHNY and CDR2 SVGAGI (reference sequence). This clonotype was obtained from a human donor who was either an allogeneic HSCT recipient or a stem cell or donor lymphocyte infusion donor (not recorded which). It is not recorded whose cells these are; they may come from a transplant donor. J is TRBJ2-7 and V is TRBV6-6; no firm D call. Sequencing input: blood, either unsorted or a sorted T cell fraction (not recorded which). CDR3 nucleotides: TGTGCCAGCAGTTACGAGAGGCAGGAGCACTCCTACGAGCAGTACTTC. Translated, it gives CASSYERQEHSYEQYF.